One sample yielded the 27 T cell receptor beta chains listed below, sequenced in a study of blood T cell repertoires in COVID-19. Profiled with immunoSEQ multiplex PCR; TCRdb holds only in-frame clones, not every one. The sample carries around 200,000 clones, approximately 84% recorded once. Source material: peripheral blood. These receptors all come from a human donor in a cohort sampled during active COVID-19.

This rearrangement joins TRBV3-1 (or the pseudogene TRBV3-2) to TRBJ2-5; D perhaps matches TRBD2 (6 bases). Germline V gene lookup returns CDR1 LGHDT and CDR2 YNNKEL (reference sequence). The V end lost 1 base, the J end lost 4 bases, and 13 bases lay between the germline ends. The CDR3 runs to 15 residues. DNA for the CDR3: TGTGCCAGCAGCCAAGCGGGGGATAGGCTAGAGACCCAGTACTTC. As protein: CASSQAGDRLETQYF.

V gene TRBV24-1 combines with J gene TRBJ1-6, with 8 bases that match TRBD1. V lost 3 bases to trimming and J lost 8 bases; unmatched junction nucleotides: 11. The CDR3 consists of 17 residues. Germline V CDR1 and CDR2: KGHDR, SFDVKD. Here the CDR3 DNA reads TGTGCCACCAGTGATCACGCGACAGGGGTGGAGTATTCACCCCTCCACTTT. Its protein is CATSDHATGVEYSPLHF.

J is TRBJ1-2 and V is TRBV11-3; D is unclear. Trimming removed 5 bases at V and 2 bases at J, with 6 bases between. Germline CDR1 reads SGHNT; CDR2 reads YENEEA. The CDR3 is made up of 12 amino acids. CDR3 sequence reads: CASSRVNYGYTF. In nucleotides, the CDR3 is TGTGCCAGCAGCCGCGTAAACTATGGCTACACCTTC.

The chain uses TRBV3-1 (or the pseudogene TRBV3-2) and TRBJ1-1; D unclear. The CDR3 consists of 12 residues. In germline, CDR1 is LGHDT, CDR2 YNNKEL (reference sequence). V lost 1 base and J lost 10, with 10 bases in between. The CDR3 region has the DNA TGTGCCAGCAGCCAAGTACGAGGGCGAGCTTTCTTT. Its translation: CASSQVRGRAFF.

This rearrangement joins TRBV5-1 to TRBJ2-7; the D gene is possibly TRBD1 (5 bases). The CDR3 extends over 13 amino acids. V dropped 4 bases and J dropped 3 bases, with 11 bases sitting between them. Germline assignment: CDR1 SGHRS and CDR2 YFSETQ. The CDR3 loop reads CASSPVDIYEQYF. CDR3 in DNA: TGCGCCAGCAGCCCTGTGGACATCTACGAGCAGTACTTC. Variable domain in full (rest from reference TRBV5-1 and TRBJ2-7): KAGVTQTPRYLIKTRGQQVTLSCSPISGHRSVSWYQQTPGQGLQFLFEYFSETQRNKGNFPGRFSGRQFSNSRSEMNVSTLELGDSALYLCASSPVDIYEQYFGPGTRLTVT.

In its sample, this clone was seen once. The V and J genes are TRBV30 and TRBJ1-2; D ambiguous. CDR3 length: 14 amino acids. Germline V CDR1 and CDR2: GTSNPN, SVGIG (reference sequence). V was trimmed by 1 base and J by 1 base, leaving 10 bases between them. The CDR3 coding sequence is TGTGCCTGGAGTGGATCCGGGGTTAACTATGGCTACACCTTC. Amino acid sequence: CAWSGSGVNYGYTF.

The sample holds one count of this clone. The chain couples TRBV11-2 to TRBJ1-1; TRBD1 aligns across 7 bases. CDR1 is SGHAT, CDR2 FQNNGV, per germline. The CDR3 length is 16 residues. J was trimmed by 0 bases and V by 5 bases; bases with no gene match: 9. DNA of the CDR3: TGTGCCAGCAGCGCCCCTCGACAGGGCCTGAACACTGAAGCTTTCTTT. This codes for CASSAPRQGLNTEAFF. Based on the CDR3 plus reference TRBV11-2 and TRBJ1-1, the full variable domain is EAGVAQSPRYKIIEKRQSVAFWCNPISGHATLYWYQQILGQGPKLLIQFQNNGVVDDSQLPKDRFSAERLKGVDSTLKIQPAKLEDSAVYLCASSAPRQGLNTEAFFGQGTRLTVV.

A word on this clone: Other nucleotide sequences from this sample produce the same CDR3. The CDR3 DNA is TGCGCCAGCAGCTTGGCGGGGGAGACCCAGTACTTC. It yields the protein CASSLAGETQYF. The rearrangement links TRBV5-1 to TRBJ2-5; TRBD2 might be the D (5 bases). CDR1 and CDR2 from the germline V gene are SGHRS and YFSETQ. V was trimmed by 0 bases and J by 5 bases, leaving 5 bases between them. The CDR3 spans 12 residues.

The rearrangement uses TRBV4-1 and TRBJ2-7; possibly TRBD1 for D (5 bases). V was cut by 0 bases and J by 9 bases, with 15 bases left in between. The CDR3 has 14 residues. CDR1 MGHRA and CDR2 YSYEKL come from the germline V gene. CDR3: CASSQDGAARVQYF. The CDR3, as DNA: TGCGCCAGCAGCCAAGATGGGGCTGCCCGAGTGCAGTACTTC.

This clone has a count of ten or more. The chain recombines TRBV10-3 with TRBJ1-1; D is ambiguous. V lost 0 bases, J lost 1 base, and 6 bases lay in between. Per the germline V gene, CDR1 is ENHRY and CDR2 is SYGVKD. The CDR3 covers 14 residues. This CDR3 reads CAISESTQNTEAFF. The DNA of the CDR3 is TGTGCCATCAGTGAGTCGACACAGAACACTGAAGCTTTCTTT.

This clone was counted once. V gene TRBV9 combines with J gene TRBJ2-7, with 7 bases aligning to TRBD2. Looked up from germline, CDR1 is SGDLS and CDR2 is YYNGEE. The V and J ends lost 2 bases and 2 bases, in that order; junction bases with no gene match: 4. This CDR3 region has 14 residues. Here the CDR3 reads CASSVGAGPYEQYF. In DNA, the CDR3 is TGTGCCAGCAGCGTTGGAGCGGGGCCCTACGAGCAGTACTTC.

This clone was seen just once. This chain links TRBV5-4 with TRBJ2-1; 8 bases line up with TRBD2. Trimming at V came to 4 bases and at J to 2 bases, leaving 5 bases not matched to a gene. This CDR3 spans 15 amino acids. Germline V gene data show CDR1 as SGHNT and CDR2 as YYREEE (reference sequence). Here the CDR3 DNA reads TGTGCCAGCAGCCCTGACGGGGGGGCCTACAATGAGCAGTTCTTC. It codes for CASSPDGGAYNEQFF.

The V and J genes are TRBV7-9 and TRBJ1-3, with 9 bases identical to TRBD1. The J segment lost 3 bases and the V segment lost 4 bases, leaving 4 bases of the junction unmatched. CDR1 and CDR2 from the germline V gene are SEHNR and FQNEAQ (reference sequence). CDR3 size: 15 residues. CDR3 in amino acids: CASSSRDRDGNTIYF. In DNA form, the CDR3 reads TGTGCCAGCAGCTCCCGGGACAGGGATGGAAACACCATATATTTT.

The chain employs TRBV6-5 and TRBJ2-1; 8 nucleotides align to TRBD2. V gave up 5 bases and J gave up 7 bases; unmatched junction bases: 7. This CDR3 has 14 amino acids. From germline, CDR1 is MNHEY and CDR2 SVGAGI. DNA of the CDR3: TGTGCCAGCAGTCCCGGACTAGCTCGAAATGAGCAGTTCTTC. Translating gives CASSPGLARNEQFF.

The CDR3 sequence is CASSDSNRGRSYYGYTF. Here the CDR3 DNA reads TGTGCCAGCAGTGACTCGAACAGGGGGCGATCATACTATGGCTACACCTTC. This rearrangement joins TRBV6-4 to TRBJ1-2; 9 bases map to TRBD1. This CDR3 has 17 residues. Germline V CDR1 and CDR2: MRHNA, SNTAGT. The ends lost 0 bases at V and 3 bases at J; junction bases unmatched: 8.

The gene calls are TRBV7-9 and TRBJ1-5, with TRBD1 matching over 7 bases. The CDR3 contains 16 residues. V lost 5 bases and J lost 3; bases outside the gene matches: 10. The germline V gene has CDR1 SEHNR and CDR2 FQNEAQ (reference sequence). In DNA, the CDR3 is TGTGCCAGCAGCCCAGGGACAGATGCTAACAATCAGCCCCAGCATTTT. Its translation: CASSPGTDANNQPQHF.

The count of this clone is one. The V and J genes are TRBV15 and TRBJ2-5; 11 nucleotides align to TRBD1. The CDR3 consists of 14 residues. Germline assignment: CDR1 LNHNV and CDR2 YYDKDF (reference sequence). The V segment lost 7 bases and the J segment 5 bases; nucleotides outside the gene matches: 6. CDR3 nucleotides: TGTGCCACCACGGAGGACAGGGGGCTCGAGACCCAGTACTTC. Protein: CATTEDRGLETQYF.

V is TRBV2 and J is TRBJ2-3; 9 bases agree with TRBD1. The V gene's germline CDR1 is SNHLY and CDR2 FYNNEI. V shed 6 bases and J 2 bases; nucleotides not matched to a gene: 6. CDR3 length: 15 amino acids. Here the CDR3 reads CASSRGQGVTDTQYF. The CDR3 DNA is TGTGCCAGCAGCCGGGGACAGGGAGTCACAGATACGCAGTATTTT.

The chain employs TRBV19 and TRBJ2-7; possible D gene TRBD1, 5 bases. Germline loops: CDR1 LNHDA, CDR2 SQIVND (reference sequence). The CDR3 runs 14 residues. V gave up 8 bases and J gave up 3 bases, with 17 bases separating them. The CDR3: CASSLDSASYEQYF. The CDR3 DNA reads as TGTGCCAGTTCCTTAGACAGCGCGAGCTACGAGCAGTACTTC.

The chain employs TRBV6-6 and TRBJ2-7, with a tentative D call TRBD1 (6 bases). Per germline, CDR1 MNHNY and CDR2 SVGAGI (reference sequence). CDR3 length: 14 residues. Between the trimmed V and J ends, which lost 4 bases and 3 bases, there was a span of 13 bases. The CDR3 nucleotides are TGTGCCAGCAGTTCAAAAACAGGGTACTACGAGCAGTACTTC. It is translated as CASSSKTGYYEQYF.

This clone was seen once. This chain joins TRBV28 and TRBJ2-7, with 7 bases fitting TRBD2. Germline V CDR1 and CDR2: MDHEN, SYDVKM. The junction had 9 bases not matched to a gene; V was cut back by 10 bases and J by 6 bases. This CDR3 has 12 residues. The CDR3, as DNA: TGTGCCACTTGGGGAGGGCTAGGCGAGCAGTACTTC. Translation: CATWGGLGEQYF.

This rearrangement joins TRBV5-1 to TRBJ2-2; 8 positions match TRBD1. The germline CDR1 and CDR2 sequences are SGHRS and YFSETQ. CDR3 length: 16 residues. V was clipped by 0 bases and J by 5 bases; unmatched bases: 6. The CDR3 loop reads CASSLEQGAGTGELFF. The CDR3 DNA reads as TGCGCCAGCAGCTTGGAGCAGGGGGCGGGAACCGGGGAGCTGTTTTTT.

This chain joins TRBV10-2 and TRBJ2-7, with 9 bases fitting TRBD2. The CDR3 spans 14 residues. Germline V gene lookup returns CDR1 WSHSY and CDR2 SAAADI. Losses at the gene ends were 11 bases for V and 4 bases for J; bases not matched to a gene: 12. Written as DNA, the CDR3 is TGCGCCTCCCAAGGGCTAGCGGGGCCTTACGAGCAGTACTTC. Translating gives CASQGLAGPYEQYF.

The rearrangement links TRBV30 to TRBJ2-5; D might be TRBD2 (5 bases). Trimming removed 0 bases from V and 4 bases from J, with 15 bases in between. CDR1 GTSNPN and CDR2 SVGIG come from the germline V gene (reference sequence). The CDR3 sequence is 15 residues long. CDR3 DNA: TGTGCCTGGAGTGTATCCCCCTTTCGGGGAGAGACCCAGTACTTC. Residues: CAWSVSPFRGETQYF.

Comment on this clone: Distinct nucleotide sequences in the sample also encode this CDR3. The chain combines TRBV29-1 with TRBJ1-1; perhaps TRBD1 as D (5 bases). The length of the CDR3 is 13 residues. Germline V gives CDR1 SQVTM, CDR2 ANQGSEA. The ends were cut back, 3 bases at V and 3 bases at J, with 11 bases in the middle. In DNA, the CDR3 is TGCAGCGTTGAGCGTGGAGGGGACACTGAAGCTTTCTTT. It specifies CSVERGGDTEAFF.

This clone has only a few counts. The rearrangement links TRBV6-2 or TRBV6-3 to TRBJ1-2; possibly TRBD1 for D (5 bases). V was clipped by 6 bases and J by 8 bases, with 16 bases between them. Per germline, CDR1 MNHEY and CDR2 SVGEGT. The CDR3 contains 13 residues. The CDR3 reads CASSFDRSQGYTF. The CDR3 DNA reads TGTGCCAGCAGCTTCGACAGATCACAGGGCTACACCTTC.

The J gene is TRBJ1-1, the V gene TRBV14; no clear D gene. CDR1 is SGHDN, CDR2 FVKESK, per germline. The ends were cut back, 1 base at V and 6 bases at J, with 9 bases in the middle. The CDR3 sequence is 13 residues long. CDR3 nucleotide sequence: TGTGCCAGCAGCCAAGCACGGCGGGCTGAAGCTTTCTTT. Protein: CASSQARRAEAFF.